This T cell receptor (beta chain) was profiled in a study of T cell responses to AZD1222 COVID-19 vaccine (dated by TCRdb to the early 2020s). In terms of the full investigation: TCR sequencing covered more than 230 trial participants: roughly 200 given two doses of AZD1222 and approximately 26 given two doses of MenACWY control vaccine. Enrollment into the trials was organized by age into subgroups of 18-55, 56-69 and 70-plus years, and those subgroups contained about 150, 27 and 61 TCR-sequenced participants, respectively. The investigation overall reported the following: CD4 TCRs associated with the vaccine covered the entire spike protein, and the dominant responses were in regions 160-218 and 743-854. Epitopes outside the regions mutated in the B.1.351 and B.1.1.7 variants were reportedly recognized by nearly half of the unique spike-specific TCRs. After two AZD1222 doses, spike-specific TCR breadth and depth were significantly higher than at day 0 and than in MenACWY recipients. Because no samples from the day 14 peak response were available, repertoires could be characterized only after the peak T cell response. Conclusions about previously exposed vaccinees are limited because only six or seven AZD1222 recipients were SARS-CoV-2 seropositive at baseline. In the small 56-69-year group, the increase in depth fell short of significance, most likely because of low power. Participants were mostly white British, with more females than males. The authors suggested clonal diversity may have been underestimated.

A word on this clone: It has no known antigen specificity. No per-base quality is available; no much larger clone lies one base away.

Explained via the paper, the time point label denotes: about 28 days (+/-7) after the second vaccine dose. Because spike-specific TCR depth and breadth did not differ between the two schedules, AZD1222 recipients who got a second dose at roughly 4 weeks were pooled with those who got a second dose at roughly 12 weeks. Samples from vaccinated people were obtained from the UK trials COV001 and COV002, which included a single-blind randomized controlled phase 2/3 trial of AZD1222 (ChAdOx1 nCoV-19) in healthy adults. Trial participant PBMC samples were collected at day 0 and day 28 after the second dose for TCRbeta chain sequencing. The CDR3 regions of human TCRbeta chains were analyzed by immunosequencing. Under the source paper's analysis protocol: Repertoire TCRs were matched against a reference library of SARS-CoV-2-specific TCRs generated with the MIRA antigen-specificity platform. Breadth meant the fraction of unique TCRs that were SARS-CoV-2-associated, whereas depth meant the fraction of total T cells that were SARS-CoV-2-associated. Using the MIRA data, each spike-specific TCR was mapped to the spike region that the TCR reacts to and placed in a CD4 or CD8 class. Log10-transformed breadth and depth values were compared by one-way ANOVA with Sidak's multiple comparisons tests. TCRdb re-hosts the immuneACCESS table, in-frame sequences only. Its copies lack some clones; in the studies checked, an unresolved V gene accounts for under half of them, and the cause for the rest is not known. The DNA was the basis for D and trimming; V, J and clone size are from that table. The sample records about 180,000 clones, 88% of which are singletons. About 24% of the sample goes to the ten largest clones.

The sequence came from an adult who received the AZD1222 COVID-19 vaccine. Here the sequenced sample was peripheral blood, taken 28 days after the second AZD1222 dose.

The DNA reads as follows: TGTGCCAGCAGTTATGGTCCAGATACGCAGTATTTT. This is translated as CASSYGPDTQYF. The receptor chain draws on TRBV6-6 and TRBJ2-3; the D segment cannot be called with confidence. The CDR3 runs 12 residues from the cysteine to the phenylalanine. Only the CDR3 DNA stays, 36 bases, in frame from base 1. A distance of 5 bases separates the germline ends of V and J, which lose 3 bases and 4 bases respectively. The germline V gene encodes CDR1 MNHNY and CDR2 SVGAGI (reference sequence).